The present T cell receptor (beta chain) was sequenced within a study of blood T cell repertoires in COVID-19. Study context: Donors in the United States, Italy and Spain gave samples during acute or convalescent COVID-19. Sample material is recorded as cDNA or gDNA derived from T cells, B-cell-depleted T cells, or PBMCs.

Under the authors' procedure: Nucleated cell counts were estimated from reference gene primer amplification. Only in-frame clones appear in the TCRdb table, and some are missing; sequencing was by immunoSEQ multiplex PCR. V and J calls and clone size come straight from that table; D and trimming were deduced from the DNA. The repertoire holds 250,000 to 300,000 clones, 65% to 90% seen once, with just under 3% in the top ten. There are 14 residues in the CDR3. V was shortened by 5 bases and J by 2 bases, with 13 bases between the two germline ends. Germline loops: CDR1 SGHVS, CDR2 FQNEAQ. The TCR sequence derives from a woman aged 60-75 years with active or convalescent COVID-19. Sequences were obtained from peripheral blood. The J gene is TRBJ2-7, the V gene TRBV7-8, with D possibly matching TRBD1 (6 bases). The CDR3 protein is CASSPRTDPYEQYF. CDR3 nucleotide sequence: TGTGCCAGCAGCCCGAGGACAGACCCCTACGAGCAGTACTTC.